The source of this TCR beta chain is a study of identical twins. General study results and limits: Possibly, invariant MAIT and iNKT cells partly confounded zero-insertion analyses.

A remark on this clonotype: Its matching antigen is unknown.

The cDNA had a unique molecular identifier and a template-switch universal primer site. MiXCR, applied by TCRdb to the 5' RACE reads, yields one record per CDR3 protein. This table has 200,000 to 250,000 distinct CDR3 sequences, under 10% appearing once. CDR1 is SGHAT, CDR2 FQNNGV, per germline. The CDR3 runs to 13 residues. V was cut by 0 bases and J by 9 bases, with 9 bases left in between. Another study also made use of these data, one on yellow fever vaccine responses in identical twins.

Sequenced sample: memory (CD45RO+) T cells sorted from blood. The TCR was taken from a woman aged 18-29 years in good health. The J gene is TRBJ2-1, the V gene TRBV11-2, with D possibly matching TRBD2 (5 bases). The CDR3 DNA is TGTGCCAGCAGCTTAGACGGGAATGGTGAGCAGTTCTTC. It specifies CASSLDGNGEQFF.